Detailed here is one T cell receptor beta chain. What it binds is not known. Germline assignment: CDR1 MNHEY and CDR2 SVGAGI. This CDR3 region has 14 residues. V shed 5 bases, J shed 7 bases, and the junction held 5 bases outside the gene matches. The data stem from a study of siplizumab effects on memory and regulatory T cells. Assays captured 10^5 or so TCR templates per sample. Repertoires were generated with immunoSEQ multiplex PCR, while TCRdb's copy carries only in-frame clones and drops some. Here the sample spans over 85,000 clones, about nine tenths being singletons. The study's findings and limits: No functional test confirmed suppression by proliferating siplizumab-culture Tregs. A minor share of alloreactive clones matched unstimulated subsets.

This sequence originates from a human donor in good health. The sequencing input was CD4+ T cells sorted from blood. The chain couples TRBV6-5 to TRBJ1-1, with 12 bases aligning to TRBD1. CDR3: CASSTGTGGGEAFF. The CDR3 coding sequence is TGTGCCAGCAGTACCGGGACAGGGGGCGGTGAAGCTTTCTTT.